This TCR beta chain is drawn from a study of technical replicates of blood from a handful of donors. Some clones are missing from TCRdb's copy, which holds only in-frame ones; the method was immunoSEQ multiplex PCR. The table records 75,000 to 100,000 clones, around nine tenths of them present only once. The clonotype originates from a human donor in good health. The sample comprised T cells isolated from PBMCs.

The CDR3 is CASSLVSGASTDTQYF. CDR3 bases: TGTGCCAGCAGTTTGGTTAGCGGAGCTAGCACAGATACGCAGTATTTT. This chain joins TRBV27 and TRBJ2-3; TRBD2 might be the D (6 bases). The CDR3 length is 16 residues. Trimming left V 3 bases short and J 0 bases short, with 13 bases between. CDR1 and CDR2 (germline): MNHEY, SMNVEV (reference sequence).